The clone carrying this T cell receptor beta chain was picked up many times. Looked up from germline, CDR1 is KGHSH and CDR2 is LQKENI. The CDR3 runs to 13 residues. Trimming shortened V by 4 bases and J by 6 bases, and 12 bases separated the two germline ends. This entry belongs to a study of T cells in Graves' hyperthyroidism and ophthalmopathy. Study in general: Staff took peripheral blood when the initial diagnosis was made, before any treatment began.

RNA transcripts served as the template for amplifying TCR beta CDR3 regions. HTBI primers drove first-round RT-PCR of the TCR CDR3. MiXCR, run by TCRdb on the multiplex PCR reads, gives a single entry per CDR3 protein. The sample lists roughly 61,000 distinct CDR3 sequences, roughly 50% occurring once. The gene calls are TRBV18 and TRBJ2-5; D is undetermined. The source material was blood. The TCR was taken from an older woman with Graves' ophthalmopathy. CDR3 coding DNA: TGTGCCAGCTCACTGGGGTTCTGGCAGACCCAGTACTTC. Translation: CASSLGFWQTQYF.